Included here is one T cell receptor beta chain sequence, with context. Its antigen is not known. This sample was taken from a study of cytomegalovirus exposure and HLA in healthy donors. Study outcomes and limitations: About 87% or about 30% of the time was how often most TCR beta V segments were productive, according to an earlier analysis. Specificity for CMV antigens was confirmed in vitro for three of the CMV-associated chains. Later analysis found that TCR beta chains associated with HLA were more clonally expanded than other, equally common chains. In a later analysis, TCR beta V- and J-gene trimming showed a link to a missense DCLRE1C variant.

The primer mix had 60 Vbeta and 13 Jbeta primers. Assay used: immunoSEQ multiplex PCR; TCRdb lists only in-frame clones, some missing. The table shows 65,000 to 75,000 clones, with around 74% occurring only once. The sample comprised PBMCs. The TCR originated in a woman aged 55-75 years in good health and CMV-seropositive.

The CDR3 loop reads CASSLALDRVEETQYF. The CDR3, as DNA: TGTGCCAGCAGCTTGGCCCTGGACAGGGTCGAGGAGACCCAGTACTTC. V gene TRBV5-6 combines with J gene TRBJ2-5; 8 positions match TRBD1. The junction had 9 bases not matched to a gene; V was cut back by 0 bases and J by 5 bases. Germline CDR1 and CDR2: SGHDT and YYEEEE. The CDR3 length is 16 residues.